This T cell receptor (beta chain) was sequenced during a study of blood T cell repertoires in COVID-19. The wider study: The United States, Italy and Spain supplied acute and convalescent COVID-19 samples. T cells, B-cell-depleted T cells, or PBMCs supplied cDNA or gDNA.

Source study methods: Estimated nucleated cell counts came from reference gene primer amplification. The protocol was immunoSEQ multiplex PCR, while the TCRdb copy is restricted to in-frame clones and leaves out a portion. From that table come the V and J calls and clone size; the DNA was used to work out D and trimming. This table holds 310,000 or so clones, over 70% found once. Per germline, CDR1 DFQATT and CDR2 SNEGSKA (reference sequence). The CDR3 has 11 residues. V shed 5 bases and J shed 7 bases, with 9 bases lying between them. Source material: peripheral blood. The chain has TRBV20-1 and TRBJ2-1; tentatively, D is TRBD1 (6 bases). The sequence came from a woman between 50 and 59 years old with acute or convalescent COVID-19. This CDR3 reads CSAGQMNEQFF. CDR3 in DNA: TGCAGTGCTGGACAGATGAATGAGCAGTTCTTC.